The source of this T cell receptor beta chain is a study of T cell changes during pregnancy in multiple sclerosis (dated by TCRdb to between 2017 and 2020). Regarding the research as a whole: Changes in the T cell repertoire over the course of pregnancy were examined in this study in women with multiple sclerosis.

Trimming removed 6 bases from V and 0 bases from J, leaving 15 bases between the germline ends. CDR1 and CDR2 are drawn from the germline V gene (reference sequence): MNHEY, SMNVEV. The CDR3 runs 15 residues from the cysteine to the phenylalanine. Of the read, only the CDR3 DNA is kept; its 45 bases are in frame from base 1. As concerns this clone: Its antigen is still unknown. One base away there is no much larger clone; base qualities are not given.

Libraries were made using the immunoSEQ multiplex PCR assay. TCRdb obtained this table from immuneACCESS and retained in-frame rearrangements with V and J assigned. These tables miss some clones; where compared with another copy, unresolved V genes account for less than half of the shortfall, and the remainder is unexplained. Recorded for this sample are some 100,000 clones; 90% to 95% of them occurred a single time. Together, the top ten hold approximately 0.88% of the sample. The sequence joins TRBV27 to TRBJ2-7, with a weak D call of TRBD2 (6 bases match). Here the sequenced sample was peripheral blood, taken before pregnancy. The TCR was taken from a female donor with multiple sclerosis, enrolled in a pregnancy study. The nucleotide sequence reads as follows: TGTGCCAGCAGCGTTGGGGTTAGCGGCTCCTACGAGCAGTACTTC. Its coded protein is CASSVGVSGSYEQYF.